These 13 T cell receptor beta chains were sequenced from one sample in a study of T-cell reconstitution after alpha-beta-depleted transplantation in children. Unique molecular identifiers were incorporated when the TCRbeta library was constructed. TCRdb recomputed calls from the PCR reads with MiXCR, one row per CDR3 protein. The data show 500,000 to 650,000 distinct CDR3 sequences, roughly 10% seen once. The sample consisted of PBMCs, mostly from graft donor cells, taken 180 days after TCRalphabeta/CD19-depleted stem cell transplant. Source of these receptors: a female patient aged 2 to 10 who had a stem cell transplant for aplastic anemia, so the T cells may come from the graft donor.

This clonotype was observed many times. The J gene is TRBJ2-3, the V gene TRBV5-1; either TRBD1 or TRBD2 may fit D (7 bases each). The CDR3 runs 15 residues. Germline V gene lookup returns CDR1 SGHRS and CDR2 YFSETQ. Deletions cut 4 bases from V and 5 bases from J, with 17 bases between. Written as DNA, the CDR3 is TGCGCCAGCAGCCCCTCGACAGGGAGGGTAGATACGCAGTATTTT. Protein: CASSPSTGRVDTQYF.

This clonotype showed up just a few times. CDR3 residues: CASSWRSSGIDEQFF. DNA of the CDR3: TGTGCCAGCAGTTGGAGGTCCTCGGGAATCGATGAGCAGTTCTTC. This chain uses TRBV6-2 or TRBV6-3 with TRBJ2-1; weak D call: TRBD2 (5 bases). Trimming cost V 4 bases and J 8 bases, with 18 bases left between them. CDR3 length: 15 amino acids. Per germline, CDR1 MNHEY and CDR2 SVGEGT.

This chain joins TRBV6-2 or TRBV6-3 and TRBJ1-1; D is perhaps TRBD1 (6 bases). V gave up 8 bases and J gave up 7 bases, with 17 bases separating them. CDR1 and CDR2 from the germline V gene are MNHEY and SVGEGT. The CDR3 is made up of 13 amino acids. CDR3 nucleotide sequence: TGTGCCAGCGCCCCTAGGGGGGGGGTTGAAGCTTTCTTT. Translating gives CASAPRGGVEAFF.

The chain is built from TRBV28 and TRBJ2-2; 7 nucleotides agree with TRBD2. Germline V gene data show CDR1 as MDHEN and CDR2 as SYDVKM. CDR3 size: 16 residues. Losses at the gene ends were 6 bases for V and 4 bases for J; bases not matched to a gene: 11. The CDR3 is CASSSRASGFTGELFF. CDR3 sequence (DNA): TGTGCCAGCAGCTCCCGGGCTAGCGGTTTCACCGGGGAGCTGTTTTTT.

This clonotype was seen only a few times. This sequence joins TRBV7-9 and TRBJ2-7, with TRBD2 matching over 10 bases. Germline-derived CDR1 and CDR2 are SEHNR and FQNEAQ (reference sequence). The ends lost 5 bases at V and 0 bases at J; junction bases unmatched: 7. This CDR3 has 16 residues. As DNA, the CDR3 is TGTGCCAGCAGCCCAGAGCGGGGGGGGAGCTCCTACGAGCAGTACTTC. This encodes CASSPERGGSSYEQYF.

This clonotype showed up just a few times. This sequence joins TRBV6-1 and TRBJ2-5; 7 nucleotides agree with TRBD1. J was trimmed by 1 base and V by 1 base; bases with no gene match: 0. The CDR3 covers 14 residues. Germline CDR1 is MNHNS and CDR2 is SASEGT. CDR3 in DNA: TGTGCCAGCAGTGAAGGACAGGGCCAAGAGACCCAGTACTTC. Encoded protein: CASSEGQGQETQYF.

The chain carries TRBV12-3 or TRBV12-4 and TRBJ1-5; unclear D gene. Trimming took off 7 bases at V and 2 bases at J, with 9 bases between the two ends. This CDR3 is 13 amino acids long. The CDR3 region has the DNA TGTGCCAGCACCCAGTTGGGCAATCAGCCCCAGCATTTT. Translation: CASTQLGNQPQHF.

The chain is built from TRBV6-5 and TRBJ2-1; D is ambiguous. Germline V gene sequence: CDR1 MNHEY, CDR2 SVGAGI. Trimming shortened V by 2 bases and J by 7 bases, and 15 bases separated the two germline ends. This CDR3 contains 15 residues. The DNA of the CDR3 is TGTGCCAGCAGTTACCAGCCGGATTCCCATAATGAGCAGTTCTTC. It yields the protein CASSYQPDSHNEQFF.

This clonotype was picked up a small number of times. The chain employs TRBV20-1 and TRBJ2-1; weak D call: TRBD2 (7 bases). With 6 bases removed from V and 6 bases from J, the gap between germline ends came to 24 bases. Germline CDR1 and CDR2: DFQATT and SNEGSKA (reference sequence). This CDR3 is 16 amino acids long. The CDR3 loop is CSAGASGGGALNEQFF. The CDR3 nucleotides are TGCAGTGCCGGAGCCTCTGGCGGGGGCGCTCTCAATGAGCAGTTCTTC.

This clonotype was detected only a few times. J is TRBJ1-4 and V is TRBV19; the D gene is possibly TRBD1 (6 bases). CDR3 size: 17 residues. Trimming pared 4 bases from V and 0 bases from J, leaving 15 bases between. Per germline, CDR1 LNHDA and CDR2 SQIVND (reference sequence). The CDR3 sequence: CASSNTGFGPTNEKLFF. CDR3 in DNA: TGTGCCAGTAGTAACACAGGGTTTGGGCCAACTAATGAAAAACTGTTTTTT. The complete variable domain, with remaining parts taken from reference TRBV19 and TRBJ1-4, reads DGGITQSPKYLFRKEGQNVTLSCEQNLNHDAMYWYRQDPGQGLRLIYYSQIVNDFQKGDIAEGYSVSREKKESFPLTVTSAQKNPTAFYLCASSNTGFGPTNEKLFFGSGTQLSVL.

This rearrangement joins TRBV18 to TRBJ1-6; 9 nucleotides match TRBD1. The junction had 10 bases not matched to a gene; V was cut back by 5 bases and J by 5 bases. Germline CDR1 KGHSH, CDR2 LQKENI. The CDR3 runs to 17 residues. CDR3 DNA: TGTGCCAGCTCAAGACCAGGACAGGGGAAAAATAATTCACCCCTCCACTTT. It is translated as CASSRPGQGKNNSPLHF.

This clonotype was recorded a few times. The chain links TRBV28 to TRBJ2-1, with 14 bases matching TRBD2. The length of the CDR3 is 16 residues. Germline V gene lookup returns CDR1 MDHEN and CDR2 SYDVKM. V lost 2 bases and J lost 10; bases outside the gene matches: 7. CDR3 nucleotide sequence: TGTGCCAGCAGTTTAACGGGACTAGCGGGAGTTTACGAGCAGTTCTTC. It encodes CASSLTGLAGVYEQFF.

This clonotype has ten or more counts. This chain joins TRBV5-1 and TRBJ1-6; TRBD1 matches 8 bases. The germline V gene has CDR1 SGHRS and CDR2 YFSETQ. J lost 0 bases, V lost 4 bases, and 3 bases had no gene match. CDR3 length equals 16 residues. The CDR3 protein is CASSQDRASYNSPLHF. CDR3 sequence (DNA): TGCGCCAGCAGCCAGGACAGGGCCTCCTATAATTCACCCCTCCACTTT.